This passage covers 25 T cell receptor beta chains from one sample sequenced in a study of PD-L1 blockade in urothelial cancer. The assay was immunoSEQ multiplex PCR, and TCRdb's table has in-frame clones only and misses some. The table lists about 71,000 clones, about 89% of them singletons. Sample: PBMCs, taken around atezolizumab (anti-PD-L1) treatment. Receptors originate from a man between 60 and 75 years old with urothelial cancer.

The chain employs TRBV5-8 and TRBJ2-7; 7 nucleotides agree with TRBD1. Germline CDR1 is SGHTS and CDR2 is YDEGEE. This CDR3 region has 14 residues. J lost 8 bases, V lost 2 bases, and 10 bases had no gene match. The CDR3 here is CASSFERQGRKQYF. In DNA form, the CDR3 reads TGTGCCAGCAGCTTTGAACGACAGGGACGGAAGCAGTACTTC.

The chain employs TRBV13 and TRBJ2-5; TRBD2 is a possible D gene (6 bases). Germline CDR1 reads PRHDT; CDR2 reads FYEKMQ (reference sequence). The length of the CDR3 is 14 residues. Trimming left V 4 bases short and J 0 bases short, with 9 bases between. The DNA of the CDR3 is TGTGCCAGCAGCTCGCGGGACTACCAAGAGACCCAGTACTTC. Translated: CASSSRDYQETQYF.

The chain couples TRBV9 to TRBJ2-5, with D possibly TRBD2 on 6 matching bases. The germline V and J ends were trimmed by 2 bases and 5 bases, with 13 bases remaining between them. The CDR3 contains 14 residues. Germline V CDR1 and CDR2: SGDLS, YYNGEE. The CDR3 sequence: CASSVRDSLETQYF. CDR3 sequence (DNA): TGTGCCAGCAGCGTCCGGGACTCCCTCGAGACCCAGTACTTC.

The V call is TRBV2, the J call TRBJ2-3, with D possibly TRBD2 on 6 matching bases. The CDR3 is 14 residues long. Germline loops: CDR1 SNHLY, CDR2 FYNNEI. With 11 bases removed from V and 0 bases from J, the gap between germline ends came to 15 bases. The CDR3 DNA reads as TGTGCCTCCAAGTGGGGGGATAGCACAGATACGCAGTATTTT. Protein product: CASKWGDSTDTQYF.

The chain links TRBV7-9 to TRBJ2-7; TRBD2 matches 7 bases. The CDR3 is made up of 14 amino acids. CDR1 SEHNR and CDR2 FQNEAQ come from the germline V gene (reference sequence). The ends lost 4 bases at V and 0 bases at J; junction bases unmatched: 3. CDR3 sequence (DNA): TGTGCCAGCAGCTGGGGGAGGGGCTCCTACGAGCAGTACTTC. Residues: CASSWGRGSYEQYF.

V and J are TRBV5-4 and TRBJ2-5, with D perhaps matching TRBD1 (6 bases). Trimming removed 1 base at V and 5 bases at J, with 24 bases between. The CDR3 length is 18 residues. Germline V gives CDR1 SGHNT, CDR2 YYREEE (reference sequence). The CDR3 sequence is CASSLTFVGAGEGETQYF. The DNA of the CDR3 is TGTGCCAGCAGCTTGACCTTCGTTGGGGCAGGGGAAGGGGAGACCCAGTACTTC. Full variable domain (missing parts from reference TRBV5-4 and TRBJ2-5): ETGVTQSPTHLIKTRGQQVTLRCSSQSGHNTVSWYQQALGQGPQFIFQYYREEENGRGNFPPRFSGLQFPNYSSELNVNALELDDSALYLCASSLTFVGAGEGETQYFGPGTRLLVL.

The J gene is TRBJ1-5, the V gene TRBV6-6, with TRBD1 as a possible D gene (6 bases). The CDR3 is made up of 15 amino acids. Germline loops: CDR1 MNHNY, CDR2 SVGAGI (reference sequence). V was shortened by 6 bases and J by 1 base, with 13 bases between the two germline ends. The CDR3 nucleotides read TGTGCCAGCAGAGTCACAGGGACAAGCAATCAGCCCCAGCATTTT. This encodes CASRVTGTSNQPQHF.

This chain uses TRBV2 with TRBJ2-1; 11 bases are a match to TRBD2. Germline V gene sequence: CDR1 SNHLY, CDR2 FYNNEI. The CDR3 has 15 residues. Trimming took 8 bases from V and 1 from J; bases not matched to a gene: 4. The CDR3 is CASGRLAGSYNEQFF. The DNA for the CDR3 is TGTGCCAGCGGAAGACTAGCGGGGTCCTACAATGAGCAGTTCTTC.

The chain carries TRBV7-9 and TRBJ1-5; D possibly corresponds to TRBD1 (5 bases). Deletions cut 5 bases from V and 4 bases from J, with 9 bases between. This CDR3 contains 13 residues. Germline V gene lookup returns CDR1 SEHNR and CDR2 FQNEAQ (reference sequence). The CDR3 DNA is TGTGCCAGCAGCCCACAGGAAAATCAGCCCCAGCATTTT. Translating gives CASSPQENQPQHF.

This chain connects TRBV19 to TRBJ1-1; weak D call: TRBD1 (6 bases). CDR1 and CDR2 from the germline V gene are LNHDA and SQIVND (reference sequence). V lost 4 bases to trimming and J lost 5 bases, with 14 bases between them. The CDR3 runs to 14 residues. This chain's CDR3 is CASSRTGIGTEAFF. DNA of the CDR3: TGTGCCAGTAGTAGAACAGGGATAGGGACTGAAGCTTTCTTT.

As DNA, the CDR3 is TGTGCCAGCGAGACAGGTTCTGGAAACACCATATATTTT. This sequence encodes CASETGSGNTIYF. The rearrangement uses TRBV2 and TRBJ1-3; a possible D gene is TRBD1 (6 bases). The germline CDR1 and CDR2 sequences are SNHLY and FYNNEI. The ends were cut back, 8 bases at V and 1 base at J, with 9 bases in the middle. This CDR3 comprises 13 residues.

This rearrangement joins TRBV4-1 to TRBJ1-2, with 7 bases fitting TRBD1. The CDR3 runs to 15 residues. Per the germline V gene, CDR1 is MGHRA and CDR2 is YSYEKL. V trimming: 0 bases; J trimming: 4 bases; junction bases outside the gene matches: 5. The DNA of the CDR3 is TGCGCCAGCAGCCAAGAATGGGACAGATTCTATGGCTACACCTTC. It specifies CASSQEWDRFYGYTF.

CDR3 DNA: TGTGCCACCAGCGACAGGACAGGGGGCTACGAGCAGTACTTC. Translation: CATSDRTGGYEQYF. This sequence joins TRBV15 and TRBJ2-7, with 10 positions matching TRBD1. The junction had 4 bases not matched to a gene; V was cut back by 5 bases and J by 3 bases. The CDR3 is made up of 14 amino acids. Germline values: CDR1 LNHNV, CDR2 YYDKDF (reference sequence). The whole variable domain, remainder taken from reference TRBV15 and TRBJ2-7, is DAMVIQNPRYQVTQFGKPVTLSCSQTLNHNVMYWYQQKSSQAPKLLFHYYDKDFNNEADTPDNFQSRRPNTSFCFLDIRSPGLGDTAMYLCATSDRTGGYEQYFGPGTRLTVT.

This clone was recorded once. The CDR3 DNA reads as TGTGCCAGCAGCCCGGGACTTGGGTCTGAAGCTTTCTTT. Translation: CASSPGLGSEAFF. The gene calls are TRBV7-2 and TRBJ1-1; TRBD1 might be the D (5 bases). The germline V gene has CDR1 SGHTA and CDR2 FQGNSA. CDR3 length: 13 amino acids. Trimming removed 5 bases from V and 6 bases from J, with 13 bases in between.

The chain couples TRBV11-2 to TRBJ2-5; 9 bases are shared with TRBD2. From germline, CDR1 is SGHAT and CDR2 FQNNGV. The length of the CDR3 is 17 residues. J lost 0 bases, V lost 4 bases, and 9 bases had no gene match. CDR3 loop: CASSSLWSSGNQETQYF. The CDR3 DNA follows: TGTGCCAGCAGCTCCTTGTGGTCTAGCGGGAACCAAGAGACCCAGTACTTC. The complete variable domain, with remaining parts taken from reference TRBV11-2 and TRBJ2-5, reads EAGVAQSPRYKIIEKRQSVAFWCNPISGHATLYWYQQILGQGPKLLIQFQNNGVVDDSQLPKDRFSAERLKGVDSTLKIQPAKLEDSAVYLCASSSLWSSGNQETQYFGPGTRLLVL.

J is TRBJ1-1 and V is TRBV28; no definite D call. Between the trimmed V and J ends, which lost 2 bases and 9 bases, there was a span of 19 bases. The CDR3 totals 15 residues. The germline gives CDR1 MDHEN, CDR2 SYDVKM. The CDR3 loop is CASSLEGGLGRKAFF. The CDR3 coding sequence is TGTGCCAGCAGTTTAGAGGGCGGCCTGGGCAGGAAAGCTTTCTTT.

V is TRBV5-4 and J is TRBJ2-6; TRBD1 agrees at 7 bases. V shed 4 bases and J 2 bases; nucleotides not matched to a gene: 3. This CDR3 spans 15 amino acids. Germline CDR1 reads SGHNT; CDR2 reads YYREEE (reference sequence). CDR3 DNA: TGTGCCAGCAGCGGTCAGGGGGCTGGGGCCAACGTCCTGACTTTC. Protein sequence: CASSGQGAGANVLTF. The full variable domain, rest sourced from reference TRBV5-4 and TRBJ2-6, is ETGVTQSPTHLIKTRGQQVTLRCSSQSGHNTVSWYQQALGQGPQFIFQYYREEENGRGNFPPRFSGLQFPNYSSELNVNALELDDSALYLCASSGQGAGANVLTFGAGSRLTVL.

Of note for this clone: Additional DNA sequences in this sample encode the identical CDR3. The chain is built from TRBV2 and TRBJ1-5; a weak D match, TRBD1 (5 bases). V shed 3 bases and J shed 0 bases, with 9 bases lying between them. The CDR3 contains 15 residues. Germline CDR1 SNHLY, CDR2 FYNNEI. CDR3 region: CASSEGQYSNQPQHF. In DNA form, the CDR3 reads TGTGCCAGCAGTGAGGGGCAGTATAGCAATCAGCCCCAGCATTTT.

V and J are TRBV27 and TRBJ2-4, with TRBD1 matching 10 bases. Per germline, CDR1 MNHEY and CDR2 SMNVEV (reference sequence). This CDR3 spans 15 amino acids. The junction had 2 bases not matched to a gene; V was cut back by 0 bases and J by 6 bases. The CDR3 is CASSLSTGGPNIQYF. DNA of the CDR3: TGTGCCAGCAGTTTATCGACAGGGGGCCCAAACATTCAGTACTTC.

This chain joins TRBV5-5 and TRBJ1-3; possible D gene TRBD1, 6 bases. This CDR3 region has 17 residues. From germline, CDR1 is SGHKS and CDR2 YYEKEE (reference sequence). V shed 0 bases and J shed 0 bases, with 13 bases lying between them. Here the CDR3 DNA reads TGTGCCAGCAGCTTGGCCGGGGGGGCCAGCTCTGGAAACACCATATATTTT. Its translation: CASSLAGGASSGNTIYF.

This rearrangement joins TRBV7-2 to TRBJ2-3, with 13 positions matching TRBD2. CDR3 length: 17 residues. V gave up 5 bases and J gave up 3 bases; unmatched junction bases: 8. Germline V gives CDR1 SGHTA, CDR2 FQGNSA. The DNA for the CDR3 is TGTGCCAGCAGCACGCGACCGGGACTAGCGGGAACAGATACGCAGTATTTT. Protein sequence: CASSTRPGLAGTDTQYF. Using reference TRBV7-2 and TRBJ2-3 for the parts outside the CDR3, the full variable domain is GAGVSQSPSNKVTEKGKDVELRCDPISGHTALYWYRQSLGQGLEFLIYFQGNSAPDKSGLPSDRFSAERTGGSVSTLTIQRTQQEDSAVYLCASSTRPGLAGTDTQYFGPGTRLTVL.

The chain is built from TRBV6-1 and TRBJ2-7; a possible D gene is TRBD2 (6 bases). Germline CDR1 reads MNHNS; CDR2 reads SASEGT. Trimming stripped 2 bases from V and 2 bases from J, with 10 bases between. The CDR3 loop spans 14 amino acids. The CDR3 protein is CASSEWGGPYEQYF. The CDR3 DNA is TGTGCCAGCAGTGAATGGGGAGGCCCCTACGAGCAGTACTTC.

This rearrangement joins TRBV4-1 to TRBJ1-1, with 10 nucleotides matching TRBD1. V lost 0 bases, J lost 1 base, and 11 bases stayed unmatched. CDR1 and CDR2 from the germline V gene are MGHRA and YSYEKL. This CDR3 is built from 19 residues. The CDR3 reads CASSQDSTLRQGANTEAFF. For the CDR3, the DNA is TGCGCCAGCAGCCAAGATTCGACCCTAAGACAGGGGGCGAACACTGAAGCTTTCTTT.

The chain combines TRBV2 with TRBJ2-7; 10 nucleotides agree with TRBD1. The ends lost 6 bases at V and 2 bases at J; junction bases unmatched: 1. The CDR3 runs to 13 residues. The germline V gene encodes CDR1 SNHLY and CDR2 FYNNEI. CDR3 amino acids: CASRDRGAYEQYF. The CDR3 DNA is TGTGCCAGCAGGGACAGGGGGGCCTACGAGCAGTACTTC.

CDR3 amino acids: CAISESVSGGGYEQYF. As DNA, the CDR3 is TGTGCCATCAGTGAGTCGGTTTCGGGGGGAGGCTACGAGCAGTACTTC. The rearrangement joins TRBV10-3 to TRBJ2-7, with TRBD2 matching 7 bases. The V segment lost 0 bases and the J segment 3 bases; nucleotides outside the gene matches: 8. The CDR3 consists of 16 residues. Germline V gives CDR1 ENHRY, CDR2 SYGVKD.